Sequencing of this T cell receptor beta chain was carried out in a study of graft-versus-host responses after intestinal transplantation. Study as a whole: Grafts were multivisceral, liver-intestinal, or isolated intestinal. Tacrolimus plus steroids were given to all recipients for roughly three years, preceded by anti-thymocyte globulin induction.

This CDR3 comprises 16 residues. The germline gives CDR1 SGHRS, CDR2 YFSETQ. Trimming removed 2 bases from V and 0 bases from J, with 9 bases in between. General study findings and limits: Detection of GvH clones occurred in recipient marrow, and some had their first appearance in ileum or blood. Peak circulating GvH clone levels tracked with early post-transplant HvG declines.

As to this clone: Its specificity is not known. Other nucleotide sequences in the sample specify the same CDR3.

The data were produced by immunoSEQ multiplex PCR, yet TCRdb's version contains in-frame clones alone and is incomplete. The sample lists 43,000 or so clones, less than 95% occurring once. The clonotype was recovered from a human patient who received an intestinal transplant, so some T cells may come from the graft donor. The sample was PBMCs, taken about 320 days after intestinal transplant. The rearrangement links TRBV5-1 to TRBJ1-6, with a weak D call TRBD1 (6 bases). The CDR3 spells CASSLTGSSYNSPLHF. In DNA, the CDR3 is TGCGCCAGCAGCTTAACAGGGAGCTCCTATAATTCACCCCTCCACTTT.